Sequencing of this TCR beta chain was carried out in a study of blood T cell repertoires in COVID-19. The germline gives CDR1 LGHDT, CDR2 YNNKEL (reference sequence). The CDR3 contains 14 residues. After removal of 6 bases from V and 4 bases from J, the junction contained 4 bases not matched to a gene. Generated by immunoSEQ multiplex PCR, the TCRdb table keeps only in-frame clones and is missing some. The repertoire has around 150,000 clones, approximately 84% of them found once; the top ten carry under 10%. The clonotype was recovered from a woman aged 80 or older in a cohort sampled during active or convalescent COVID-19. Input material: peripheral blood. This chain connects TRBV3-1 (or the pseudogene TRBV3-2) to TRBJ1-5, with 9 bases matching TRBD1. The CDR3 nucleotides read TGTGCCAGCAGTAAAGGACAGGGGAATCAGCCCCAGCATTTT. Translation gives CASSKGQGNQPQHF.